Following are 12 T cell receptor beta chains from one sample sequenced in a study of blood T cell repertoires in COVID-19. Generated by immunoSEQ multiplex PCR, the TCRdb table keeps only in-frame clones and is missing some. The sample carries over 250,000 clones, approximately 93% recorded once. The sample comprised peripheral blood. Every receptor here comes from a young woman with COVID-19, enrolled during active disease.

The gene calls are TRBV3-1 (or the pseudogene TRBV3-2) and TRBJ2-5; 9 bases are a match to TRBD2. V gave up 4 bases and J gave up 5 bases; unmatched junction bases: 2. The CDR3 runs 13 residues. Germline CDR1 and CDR2: LGHDT and YNNKEL (reference sequence). The DNA of the CDR3 is TGTGCCAGCAGCCGAGGGACTAGCGAGACCCAGTACTTC. It codes for CASSRGTSETQYF.

The rearrangement uses TRBV10-1 and TRBJ2-3; D possibly corresponds to TRBD1 (5 bases). Germline V CDR1 and CDR2: WNHNN, SYGVQD (reference sequence). This CDR3 contains 15 residues. Trimming pared 0 bases from V and 6 bases from J, leaving 13 bases between. The CDR3 DNA follows: TGCGCCAGCAGTGAGTCGGGCAGGGAACCCGATACGCAGTATTTT. Translated: CASSESGREPDTQYF.

The chain couples TRBV18 to TRBJ1-1, with D possibly being TRBD1 (6 bases). This CDR3 has 15 residues. V lost 3 bases and J lost 7, with 18 bases in between. The germline V gene encodes CDR1 KGHSH and CDR2 LQKENI. The CDR3 spells CASSPRTERSDEAFF. The CDR3 DNA reads as TGTGCCAGCTCACCTAGGACAGAACGGTCGGATGAAGCTTTCTTT.

The genes are TRBV10-2 and TRBJ2-7; 10 nucleotides line up with TRBD1. Germline values: CDR1 WSHSY, CDR2 SAAADI. The CDR3 contains 14 residues. With V trimmed by 4 bases and J by 7 bases, 7 bases remained unmatched. The CDR3 reads CASSGLTGGWEQYF. The CDR3 nucleotides are TGCGCCAGCAGTGGCCTGACAGGGGGCTGGGAGCAGTACTTC.

The chain uses TRBV5-6 and TRBJ1-5; weak D call: TRBD1 (6 bases). In germline, CDR1 is SGHDT, CDR2 YYEEEE. Between the trimmed V and J ends, which lost 0 bases and 0 bases, there was a span of 10 bases. CDR3 length: 16 amino acids. The CDR3 region is CASSLAAGDSNQPQHF. The DNA of the CDR3 is TGTGCCAGCAGCTTGGCCGCAGGGGATAGCAATCAGCCCCAGCATTTT.

This chain connects TRBV5-6 to TRBJ2-7, with 10 bases lining up with TRBD2. The ends lost 0 bases at V and 4 bases at J; junction bases unmatched: 7. The germline V gene has CDR1 SGHDT and CDR2 YYEEEE. The CDR3 sequence is 16 residues long. CDR3 sequence: CASSLAPAGGTYEQYF. CDR3 bases: TGTGCCAGCAGCTTGGCACCAGCGGGAGGGACTTACGAGCAGTACTTC.

DNA for the CDR3: TGCGCCAGCAGCTTGGGCACGGGAGGGGTAAACACCGGGGAGCTGTTTTTT. Encoded protein: CASSLGTGGVNTGELFF. The rearrangement links TRBV5-1 to TRBJ2-2; 8 bases map to TRBD2. This CDR3 is built from 17 residues. Germline V gene sequence: CDR1 SGHRS, CDR2 YFSETQ. Germline trimming cut 0 bases from V and 2 bases from J; bases unmatched to any gene: 6.

The V gene is TRBV10-3, the J gene TRBJ1-3, with D unclear. V gave up 7 bases and J gave up 0 bases, with 7 bases separating them. CDR1 is ENHRY, CDR2 SYGVKD, per germline. The CDR3 is made up of 13 amino acids. CDR3 protein: CAIMASSGNTIYF. Written as DNA, the CDR3 is TGTGCCATCATGGCATCCTCTGGAAACACCATATATTTT.

For the CDR3, the DNA is TGTGCCAGCAGTTACGGAGGCCTAGCGGGAGAGACCCAGTACTTC. It specifies CASSYGGLAGETQYF. The rearrangement links TRBV6-5 to TRBJ2-5, with TRBD2 matching over 8 bases. J was trimmed by 4 bases and V by 2 bases; bases with no gene match: 6. The CDR3 is made up of 15 amino acids. CDR1 MNHEY and CDR2 SVGAGI come from the germline V gene.

This clone was counted between two and nine times. The rearrangement links TRBV5-4 to TRBJ2-2; 8 nucleotides agree with TRBD1. The CDR3 extends over 16 amino acids. V gave up 0 bases and J gave up 4 bases; unmatched junction bases: 5. The V gene's germline CDR1 is SGHNT and CDR2 YYREEE (reference sequence). The CDR3, as DNA: TGTGCCAGCAGCTTGGTGGACAGGGACCTCACCGGGGAGCTGTTTTTT. Protein sequence: CASSLVDRDLTGELFF.

This chain connects TRBV29-1 to TRBJ2-2; 8 positions match TRBD2. Germline lookup yields CDR1 SQVTM and CDR2 ANQGSEA. V shed 7 bases, J shed 1 base, and the junction held 5 bases outside the gene matches. CDR3 size: 14 residues. The CDR3 here is CSGRTSRNTGELFF. The CDR3 DNA follows: TGCAGCGGGCGGACTAGCAGGAACACCGGGGAGCTGTTTTTT.

This clone was recorded only once. This rearrangement joins TRBV29-1 to TRBJ1-2; 8 bases are a match to TRBD1. Germline values: CDR1 SQVTM, CDR2 ANQGSEA. CDR3 length: 14 amino acids. Trimming removed 4 bases from V and 4 bases from J; junction bases left unmatched: 8. This CDR3 is CSVGHEDRVYGYTF. The CDR3 DNA is TGCAGCGTTGGACACGAGGACAGGGTCTATGGCTACACCTTC.